This entry features one TCR beta chain sequence. There is no known antigen for this receptor. No quality values exist for individual bases; no much larger clone is one base distant. This record belongs to a study of yellow fever vaccine responses in identical twins (dated by TCRdb to between 2017 and 2018). For the study in its entirety: In the study, vaccine-responding T cell clones were precisely tracked in identical twins.

The germline V gene specifies SNHLY as CDR1 and FYNNEI as CDR2. The CDR3 sequence holds 16 residues, the cysteine and phenylalanine included. The sequence is cut down to CDR3 DNA, 48 bases in frame from base 1. The V end gives up 3 bases and the J end 0 bases, leaving 3 bases in the junction not matched to a gene. Libraries came from RT-PCR. Sequenced using an Illumina HiSeq 2500. TCRdb passed the public sequencing reads through fastp at Q25 and MiXCR, retaining productive beta sequences. Rows with one shared CDR3 protein collapse into an entry with the most common genes and DNA. The sample contains 3,500 to 4,500 distinct CDR3 sequences, over 70% of them found a single time. The top ten hold around 3.6% of the sample. Broader findings and caveats from the paper: The T cell response to vaccination in identical twins was reported by the authors to appear partly convergent and partly personalized.

This chain joins TRBV2 to TRBJ2-1; 9 central bases correspond to TRBD2. Sequences were derived from T cells from blood (PBMCs), unsorted or a sorted subset (not recorded which), sampled before or after yellow fever vaccination (not recorded which). This clonotype originated in a woman aged 18-29 years who received the yellow fever vaccine. Donor details come from another sample of the same person, matched by shared clones. CDR3 protein: CASSDLAGSSYNEQFF. The sequence in DNA is TGTGCCAGCAGTGATCTAGCGGGGAGCTCCTACAATGAGCAGTTCTTC.